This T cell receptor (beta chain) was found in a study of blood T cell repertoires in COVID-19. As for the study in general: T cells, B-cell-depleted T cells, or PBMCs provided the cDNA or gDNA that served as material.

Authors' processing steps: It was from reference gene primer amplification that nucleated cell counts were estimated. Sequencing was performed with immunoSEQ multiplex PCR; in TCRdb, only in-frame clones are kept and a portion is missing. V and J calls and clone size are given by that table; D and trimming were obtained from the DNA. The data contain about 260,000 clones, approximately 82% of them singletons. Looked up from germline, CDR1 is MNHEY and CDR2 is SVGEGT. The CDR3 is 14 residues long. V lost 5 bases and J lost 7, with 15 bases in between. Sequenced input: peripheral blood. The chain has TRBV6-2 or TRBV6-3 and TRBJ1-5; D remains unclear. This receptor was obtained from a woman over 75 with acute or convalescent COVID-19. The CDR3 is CASSISSGRQPQHF. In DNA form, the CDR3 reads TGTGCCAGCAGTATTTCGAGCGGTCGCCAGCCCCAGCATTTT.